The rows below give T cell receptor beta chains drawn from one sample of a study of T cells in Graves' hyperthyroidism and ophthalmopathy. TCRdb re-derived calls from the multiplex PCR reads in MiXCR, one entry per CDR3 protein. The table lists hundreds of thousands of distinct CDR3 sequences, 38% of them singletons. Sequenced input: blood. These receptors originate from a man aged 18 to 29 with Graves' hyperthyroidism. Each CDR3 is given with its conserved first and last residue. D genes are given only for firm matches. Clone size is not always given. Where it is, it says once, few, many or a class for expanded clones.

>TRBV29-1|TRBJ1-1|-|many
TGCAGCGTTTCTGTGGACCAGAACACTGAAGCTTTCTTT
CSVSVDQNTEAFF
>TRBV12-3/TRBV12-4|TRBJ1-6|-|-
TGTGCCAGCAGCTTGGGACCGTTGGGTTCACCCCTCCACTTT
CASSLGPLGSPLHF
>TRBV6-2/TRBV6-3|TRBJ2-2|-|few
TGTGCCAGCAGTTACTCGATGAGGACCGGGGAGCTGTTTTTT
CASSYSMRTGELFF
>TRBV19|TRBJ1-2|TRBD1|-
TGTGCCAGTAGTCCCGGGACAGGATGGGAATATGGCTACACCTTC
CASSPGTGWEYGYTF
>TRBV7-2|TRBJ2-5|TRBD2|many
TGTGCCAGCAGCTCCTCGGGACTAGCGGGAGCAGGAGAGACCCAGTACTTC
CASSSSGLAGAGETQYF
>TRBV12-3/TRBV12-4|TRBJ1-1|-|-
TGTGCCAGCAGTTCCGGACACTACACTGAAGCTTTCTTT
CASSSGHYTEAFF
>TRBV15|TRBJ1-2|TRBD1|many
TGTGCCACCAGCAGTGGGACAGGGGATGGCTACACCTTC
CATSSGTGDGYTF
>TRBV20-1|TRBJ2-7|TRBD1|-
TGCAGTGTCTCACAGGGGTACGGCGAGCAGTACTTC
CSVSQGYGEQYF
>TRBV29-1|TRBJ2-2|TRBD2|-
TGCAGCGTTGGACTAGCGGGAGGGACCGGGGAGCTGTTTTTT
CSVGLAGGTGELFF
>TRBV13|TRBJ1-4|-|-
TGTGCCAGCAGCTCATTCACGGGCGACGGGGAAAAACTGTTTTTT
CASSSFTGDGEKLFF
>TRBV2|TRBJ1-5|-|-
TGTGCCAGCAGTGAAGGGGCAGGACATCAGCCCCAGCATTTT
CASSEGAGHQPQHF
>TRBV6-5|TRBJ1-1|-|few
TGTGCCAGCAGTTACCGCCCAGGTCGGGGGAGGAACACTGAAGCTTTCTTT
CASSYRPGRGRNTEAFF
>TRBV20-1|TRBJ1-5|TRBD1|-
TGCAGTGCTAGAGACTCAGGGGGTTCCAATCAGCCCCAGCATTTT
CSARDSGGSNQPQHF
>TRBV11-2|TRBJ1-1|-|-
TGTGCCAGCAACCCTGCTGGGAGCACTGAAGCTTTCTTT
CASNPAGSTEAFF
>TRBV7-6|TRBJ2-7|-|few
TGTGCCAGCAGCCCTAGCCCTCTTAACGAGCAGTACTTC
CASSPSPLNEQYF
>TRBV7-8|TRBJ2-7|-|once
TGTGCCAGCAGCTTAGGCACGGGGTCTACCTACGAGCAGTACTTC
CASSLGTGSTYEQYF
>TRBV12-3/TRBV12-4|TRBJ1-4|-|many
TGTGCCAGCAGTTTCGGGGGTGAAAAACTGTTTTTT
CASSFGGEKLFF
>TRBV12-3/TRBV12-4|TRBJ2-7|TRBD1|-
TGTGCCAGCAGTTCGGGACAGGGAGGGGGAGAGCAGTACTTC
CASSSGQGGGEQYF
>TRBV12-3/TRBV12-4|TRBJ1-5|-|-
TGTGCCAGCAGTTTAGCGCGGGGGCCCCAGCATTTT
CASSLARGPQHF
>TRBV10-3|TRBJ1-5|TRBD1|many
TGTGCCATCAGTGATACAGGGGGGGCGGATCAGCCCCAGCATTTT
CAISDTGGADQPQHF
>TRBV7-2|TRBJ2-5|-|few
TGTGCCAGCAGTTCCCACCCAGCTGGGGAGACCCAGTACTTC
CASSSHPAGETQYF
>TRBV24-1|TRBJ2-2|TRBD1|many
TGTGCCACCAGTGCTCCAGGACAGGGCCAACACACCGGGGAGCTGTTTTTT
CATSAPGQGQHTGELFF
>TRBV5-1|TRBJ2-2|TRBD1|-
TGTGCCAGCAGCCAGGGACAGGGGCTCGGGGAGCTGTTTTTT
CASSQGQGLGELFF
>TRBV4-1|TRBJ2-6|-|-
TGCGCCAGCAGCCAAGATTCTCCAGGAGCTGGGGCCAACGTCCTGACTTTC
CASSQDSPGAGANVLTF
>TRBV9|TRBJ1-4|-|-
TGTGCCAGCAGGAGTGGGGGGGAGAATGAAAAACTGTTTTTT
CASRSGGENEKLFF
>TRBV10-2|TRBJ1-6|-|many
TGCGCCAGCAGCGTAGCAGGGCCCCCTAATTCACCCCTCCACTTT
CASSVAGPPNSPLHF
>TRBV6-5|TRBJ1-3|-|few
TGTGCCAGCAGCAGCCAGGGACGCTCTGGAAACACCATATATTTT
CASSSQGRSGNTIYF
>TRBV19|TRBJ1-1|-|many
TGTGCCAGTGGGTGGAACACTGAAGCTTTCTTT
CASGWNTEAFF
>TRBV5-6|TRBJ2-7|TRBD1|-
TGTGCCAGCAGCAGTACAGGGGAAGCCTACGAGCAGTACTTC
CASSSTGEAYEQYF
>TRBV10-3|TRBJ2-7|-|many
TGTGCCATCAGTGAGTCGATAAGCATCTCCTACGAGCAGTACTTC
CAISESISISYEQYF
>TRBV19|TRBJ1-1|-|-
TGTGCCAGTACTAACCTTTTTAGCGGGAACACTGAAGCTTTCTTT
CASTNLFSGNTEAFF
>TRBV19|TRBJ1-2|TRBD1|-
TGTGCCAGTAGTACGGACAGGGGGCGCCGCTATGGCTACACCTTC
CASSTDRGRRYGYTF
>TRBV5-1|TRBJ2-6|-|many
TGCGCCAGCAGCCCAGAAGTCTCTGGGGCCAACGTCCTGACTTTC
CASSPEVSGANVLTF
>TRBV5-1|TRBJ1-4|-|-
TGCGCCAGCAGCTTGGCTGGGACGACGGGAGAAAAACTGTTTTTT
CASSLAGTTGEKLFF
>TRBV5-4|TRBJ2-5|-|few
TGTGCCAGCAGCTCCCGGGACTTAGAGACCCAGTACTTC
CASSSRDLETQYF
>TRBV12-5|TRBJ1-2|-|-
TGTGCTAGTGGTTTCAGTACGACCGCGGGTAGCGCTGGCTACACCTTC
CASGFSTTAGSAGYTF
>TRBV13|TRBJ2-7|-|few
TGTGCCAGCAGCTTAGTCCTACAGTACGAGCAGTACTTC
CASSLVLQYEQYF
>TRBV9|TRBJ1-2|-|-
TGTGCCAGCAGCGTAGGAGGGGCGCTTGATGGCTACACCTTC
CASSVGGALDGYTF
>TRBV7-8|TRBJ1-2|-|-
TGTGCCAGCAGCCAAAGCACAGGGCTCAAGCCCTTTAACTATGGCTACACCTTC
CASSQSTGLKPFNYGYTF
>TRBV19|TRBJ2-5|TRBD2|-
TGTGCCAGTAGTATAGGGACTAGCGGGGGTCTACAAGAGACCCAGTACTTC
CASSIGTSGGLQETQYF
>TRBV5-1|TRBJ2-7|TRBD1|-
TGCGCCAGCAGCCAAGGGACAGGGCTTAGCTCCTACGAGCAGTACTTC
CASSQGTGLSSYEQYF
>TRBV20-1|TRBJ1-1|-|few
TGCAGTGCCGACGACGATGTGGGCACTGAAGCTTTCTTT
CSADDDVGTEAFF
>TRBV9|TRBJ2-7|-|many
TGTGCCAGCAGCTCCCAGAGTGGCGAGCAGTACTTC
CASSSQSGEQYF
>TRBV20-1|TRBJ2-5|TRBD1|-
TGCAGTGCTTTCCAGGACAGGGTGCCTGGGGAGACCCAGTACTTC
CSAFQDRVPGETQYF
>TRBV7-8|TRBJ2-2|-|-
TGTGCCAGCAGCTCCCGGGCCGGGGGCACCCGGGAGCTGTTTTTT
CASSSRAGGTRELFF
>TRBV19|TRBJ2-7|-|-
TGTGCCAGTAGCTACGGGGACTCGAGCTCCTACGAGCAGTACTTC
CASSYGDSSSYEQYF
>TRBV5-4|TRBJ1-5|-|-
TGTGCCAGCAGTATGAGGGGAGGCAATCAGCCCCAGCATTTT
CASSMRGGNQPQHF
>TRBV20-1|TRBJ2-7|-|few
TGCAGTGCTAGAGATTCCATCTTTACGAGCTACGAGCAGTACTTC
CSARDSIFTSYEQYF
>TRBV20-1|TRBJ2-7|-|many
TGCAGTGCTAGAGATTACGACGAGCAGTACTTC
CSARDYDEQYF
>TRBV19|TRBJ1-5|-|many
TGTGCCAGTAGTCTATCAGGGGTATCTGGTCAGCCCCAGCATTTT
CASSLSGVSGQPQHF
>TRBV19|TRBJ2-5|-|-
TGTGCCAGTAGTCGGGACACCCAGGGGACCCAGTACTTC
CASSRDTQGTQYF
>TRBV6-5|TRBJ1-2|TRBD1|-
TGTGCCAGCAACGATGACAGGGAGGTTAATGGCTACACCTTC
CASNDDREVNGYTF
>TRBV5-6|TRBJ1-1|-|many
TGTGCCAGCAGTCAAAGGGCGACAGGCAAGAACACTGAAGCTTTCTTT
CASSQRATGKNTEAFF
>TRBV19|TRBJ2-6|-|many
TGTGCCAGTAGTACCTCGGGGGCTGGGGCCAACGTCCTGACTTTC
CASSTSGAGANVLTF
>TRBV15|TRBJ2-7|-|many
TGTGCCACCAGCAGAGAAGGCTTGGACGGGATGGGGGAGCAGTACTTC
CATSREGLDGMGEQYF
>TRBV15|TRBJ2-6|-|few
TGTGCCACCAGCAGACAGCTCTCTGGGGCCAACGTCCTGACTTTC
CATSRQLSGANVLTF
>TRBV7-6|TRBJ1-2|TRBD1|-
TGTGCCAGCAGCCCCGGGGACAGGGGACCCGGCTACACCTTC
CASSPGDRGPGYTF
>TRBV29-1|TRBJ2-7|TRBD1|-
TGCAGCTTAGGGGGACCGGGACAGGGTCCGTCCGAGCAGTACTTC
CSLGGPGQGPSEQYF
>TRBV2|TRBJ2-7|-|-
TGTGCCAGCAGAAAACGGCCCTTCTACGTGGAGCAGTACTTC
CASRKRPFYVEQYF